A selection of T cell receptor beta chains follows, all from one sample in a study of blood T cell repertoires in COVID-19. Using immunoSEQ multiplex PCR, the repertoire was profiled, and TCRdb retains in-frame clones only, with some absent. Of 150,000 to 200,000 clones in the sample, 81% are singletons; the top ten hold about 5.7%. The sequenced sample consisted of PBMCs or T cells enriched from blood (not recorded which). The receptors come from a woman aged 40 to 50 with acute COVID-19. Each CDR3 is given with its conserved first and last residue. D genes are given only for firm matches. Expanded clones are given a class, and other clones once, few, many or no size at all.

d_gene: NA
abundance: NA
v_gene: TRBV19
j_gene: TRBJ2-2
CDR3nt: TGTGCCAGTAGTATGCCCAGCGGGTTGAACACCGGGGAGCTGTTTTTT
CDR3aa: CASSMPSGLNTGELFF

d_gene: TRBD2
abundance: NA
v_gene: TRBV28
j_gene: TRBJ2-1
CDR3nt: TGTGCCAGCAGCCTACGGGGACTAGCGGGAGTAGGTGAGCAGTTCTTC
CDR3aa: CASSLRGLAGVGEQFF

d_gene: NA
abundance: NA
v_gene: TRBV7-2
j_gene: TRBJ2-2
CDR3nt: TGTGCCAGCAGCTTAGCGTCCAGTTTCGACACCGGGGAGCTGTTTTTT
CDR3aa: CASSLASSFDTGELFF

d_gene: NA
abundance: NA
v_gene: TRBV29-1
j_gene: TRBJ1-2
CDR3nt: TGCAGCGTTAAACAGGGTTCCCAAAAGGGCTACACCTTC
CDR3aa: CSVKQGSQKGYTF

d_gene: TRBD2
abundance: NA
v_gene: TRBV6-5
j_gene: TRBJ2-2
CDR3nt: TGTGCCAGCAGTTACGGAGTGGGAGGGCAACACGGGGAGCTGTTTTTT
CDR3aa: CASSYGVGGQHGELFF

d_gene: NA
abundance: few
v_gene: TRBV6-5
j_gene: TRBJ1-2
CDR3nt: TGTGCCAGCAAGGAGAGCGCTAACTATGGCTACACCTTC
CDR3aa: CASKESANYGYTF

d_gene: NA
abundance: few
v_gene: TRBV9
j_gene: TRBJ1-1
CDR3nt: TGTGCCAGCAGCGTAGAGCAGAACACTGAAGCTTTCTTT
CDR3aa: CASSVEQNTEAFF

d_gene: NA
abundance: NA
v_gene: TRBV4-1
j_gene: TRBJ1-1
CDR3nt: TGCGCCAGCAGCCAAGGGGGCAGTGAAGCTTTCTTT
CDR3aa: CASSQGGSEAFF

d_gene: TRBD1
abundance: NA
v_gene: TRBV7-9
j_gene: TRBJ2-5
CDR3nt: TGTGCCAGCAGCCAGGGGACAGCCGGGGAGACCCAGTACTTC
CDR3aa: CASSQGTAGETQYF

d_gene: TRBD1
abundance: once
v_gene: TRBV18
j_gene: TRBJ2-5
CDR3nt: TGTGCCAGCTCACCGCGGACAGGCGTGAAGGAGACCCAGTACTTC
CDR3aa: CASSPRTGVKETQYF

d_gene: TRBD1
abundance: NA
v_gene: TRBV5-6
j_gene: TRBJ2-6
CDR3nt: TGTGCCAGCATCGAGACAGGGGGGCCCTCTGGGGCCAACGTCCTGACTTTC
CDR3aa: CASIETGGPSGANVLTF

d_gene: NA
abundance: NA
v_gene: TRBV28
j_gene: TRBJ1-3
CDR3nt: TGTGCCAGCATTGGCAGTACAACTGGAAACACCATATATTTT
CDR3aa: CASIGSTTGNTIYF

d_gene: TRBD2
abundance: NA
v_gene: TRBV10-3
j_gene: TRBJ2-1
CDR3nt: TGTGCCATCAGTCTGACTAGCGGGACCTCCGGGGAGCAGTTCTTC
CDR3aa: CAISLTSGTSGEQFF

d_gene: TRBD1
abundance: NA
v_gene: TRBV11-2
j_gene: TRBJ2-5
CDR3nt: TGTGCCAGCAGCTTACGGACAGGGACTTGGGAGACCCAGTACTTC
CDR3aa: CASSLRTGTWETQYF

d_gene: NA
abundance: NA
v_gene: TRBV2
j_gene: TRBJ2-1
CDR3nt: TGTGCCAGCTGGGGGGGAGGGGGTAATGAGCAGTTCTTC
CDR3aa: CASWGGGGNEQFF

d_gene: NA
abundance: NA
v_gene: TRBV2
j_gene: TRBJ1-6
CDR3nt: TGTGCCAGCATTTTCGCTCGCCAGGGAAATTCACCCCTCCACTTT
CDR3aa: CASIFARQGNSPLHF

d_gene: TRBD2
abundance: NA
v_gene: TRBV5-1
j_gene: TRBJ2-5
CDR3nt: TGCGCCAGCAGCTTAGTAGCGGGAGGACCTATAACCCAGTACTTC
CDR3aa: CASSLVAGGPITQYF

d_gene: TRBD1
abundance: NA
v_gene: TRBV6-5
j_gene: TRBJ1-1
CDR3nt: TGTGCCAGCAGAGACAGGGAGGACACTGAAGCTTTCTTT
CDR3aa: CASRDREDTEAFF

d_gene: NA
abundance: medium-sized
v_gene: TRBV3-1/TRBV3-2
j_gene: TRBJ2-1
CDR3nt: TGTGCCAGCAGCCGCGACCTAGCCGGAGGTGCGAATGAGCAGTTCTTC
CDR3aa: CASSRDLAGGANEQFF

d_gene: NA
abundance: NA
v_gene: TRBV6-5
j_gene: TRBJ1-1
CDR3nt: TGTGCCAGCAGTTACTCGGTGCCAGGTGCCGGTACTGAAGCTTTCTTT
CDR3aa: CASSYSVPGAGTEAFF

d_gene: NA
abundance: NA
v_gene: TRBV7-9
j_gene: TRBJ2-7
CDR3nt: TGTGCCAGCAGCCAAGGGAGTTACGAGCAGTACTTC
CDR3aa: CASSQGSYEQYF

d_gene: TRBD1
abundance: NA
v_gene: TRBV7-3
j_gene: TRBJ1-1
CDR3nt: TGTGCCAGCAGGGCAGGGGGTTCCACTGAAGCTTTCTTT
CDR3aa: CASRAGGSTEAFF

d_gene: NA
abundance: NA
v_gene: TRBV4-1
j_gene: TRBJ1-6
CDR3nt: TGCGCCAGCAGCCCCATCGCTACAGGGTTCAGCTATAATTCACCCCTCCACTTT
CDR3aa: CASSPIATGFSYNSPLHF

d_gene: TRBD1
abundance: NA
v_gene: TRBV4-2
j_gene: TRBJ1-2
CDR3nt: TGTGCCAGCAGCCTTGGACAGGGGTATGGCTACACCTTC
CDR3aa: CASSLGQGYGYTF

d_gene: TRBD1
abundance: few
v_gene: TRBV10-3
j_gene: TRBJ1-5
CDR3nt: TGTGCCATCAGTGATCCCGGGACAGGCGTTCAGCCCCAGCATTTT
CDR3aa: CAISDPGTGVQPQHF

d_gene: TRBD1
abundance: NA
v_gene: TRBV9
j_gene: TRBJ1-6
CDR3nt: TGTGCCAGCAGCGCCCGTCGGGACAGCTCTGAGGATCCCCTCCACTTT
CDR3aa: CASSARRDSSEDPLHF

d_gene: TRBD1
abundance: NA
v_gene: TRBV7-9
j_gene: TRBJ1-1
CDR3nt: TGTGCCAGCAGCGCAGACAGGGTTAGGGCTTTCTTT
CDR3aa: CASSADRVRAFF

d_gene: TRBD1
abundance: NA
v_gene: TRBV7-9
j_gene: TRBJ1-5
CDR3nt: TGTGCCAGCAGCAAGACAGGGGGGGGCAATCAGCCCCAGCATTTT
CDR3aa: CASSKTGGGNQPQHF

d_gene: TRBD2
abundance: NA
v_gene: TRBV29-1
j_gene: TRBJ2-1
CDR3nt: TGCAGCGTTTGGGGTGGTAGCGGGAGGATTAACTACAATGAGCAGTTCTTC
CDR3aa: CSVWGGSGRINYNEQFF

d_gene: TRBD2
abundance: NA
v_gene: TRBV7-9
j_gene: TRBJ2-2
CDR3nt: TGTGCCAGCAGCCCAGCCGGGACTAGCTCCCCCACAAACACCGGGGAGCTGTTTTTT
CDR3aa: CASSPAGTSSPTNTGELFF

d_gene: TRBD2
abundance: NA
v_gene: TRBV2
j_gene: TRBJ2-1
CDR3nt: TGTGCCAGCAGTGGGCTACTAGCGGGAGGCCTCAGCTCCTACAATGAGCAGTTCTTC
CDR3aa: CASSGLLAGGLSSYNEQFF

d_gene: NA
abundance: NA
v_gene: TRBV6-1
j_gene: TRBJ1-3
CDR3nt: TGTGCCAGCAGTGACCTTGGGGGAGGCGGAAACACCATATATTTT
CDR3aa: CASSDLGGGGNTIYF

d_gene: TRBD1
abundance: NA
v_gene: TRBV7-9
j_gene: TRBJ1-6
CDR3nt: TGTGCCAGCAGCTTAGCAGGGGGCCAAGTTGATTCACCCCTCCACTTT
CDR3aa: CASSLAGGQVDSPLHF

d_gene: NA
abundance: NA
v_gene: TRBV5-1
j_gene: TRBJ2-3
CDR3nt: TGCGCCAGCAGCTTAGGAGCTCCAGCAGATACGCAGTATTTT
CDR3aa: CASSLGAPADTQYF

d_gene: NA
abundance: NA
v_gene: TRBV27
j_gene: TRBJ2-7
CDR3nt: TGTGCCAGCAGTTTATCCGTCCCTCCCTACGAGCAGTACTTC
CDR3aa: CASSLSVPPYEQYF

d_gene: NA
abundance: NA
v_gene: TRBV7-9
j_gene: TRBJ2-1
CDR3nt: TGTGCCAGCAGCTTCTCAGGGGATGGCTACAATGAGCAGTTCTTC
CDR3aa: CASSFSGDGYNEQFF

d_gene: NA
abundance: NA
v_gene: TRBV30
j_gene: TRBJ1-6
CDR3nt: TGTGCCTGGAGCCCCTCAAGGACAGATTATAATTCACCCCTCCACTTT
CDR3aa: CAWSPSRTDYNSPLHF

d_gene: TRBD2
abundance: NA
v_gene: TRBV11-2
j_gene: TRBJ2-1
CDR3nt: TGTGCCAGCAGCCTTGGACTAGCGGGAGGATATGAGCAGTTCTTC
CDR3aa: CASSLGLAGGYEQFF

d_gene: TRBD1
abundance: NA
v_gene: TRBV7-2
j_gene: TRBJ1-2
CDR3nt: TGTGCCAGCAGCCTAGGACAGGGGGCAGCCTATGGCTACACCTTC
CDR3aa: CASSLGQGAAYGYTF

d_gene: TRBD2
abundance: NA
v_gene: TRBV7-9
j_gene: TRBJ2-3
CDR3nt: TGTGCCAGCAGCTCCGGACTAGCGGGGCGCACAGATACGCAGTATTTT
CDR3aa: CASSSGLAGRTDTQYF

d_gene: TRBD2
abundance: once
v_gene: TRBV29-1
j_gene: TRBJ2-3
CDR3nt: TGCAGCGTCCCGATTCGGGGGGGGCATACGCAGTATTTT
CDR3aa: CSVPIRGGHTQYF

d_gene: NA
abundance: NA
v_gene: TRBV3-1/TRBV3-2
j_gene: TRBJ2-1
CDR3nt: TGTGCCAGCAGCCAAGGGCCTTTAGCGGCAGCAAAAGGGAACAATGAGCAGTTCTTC
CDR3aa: CASSQGPLAAAKGNNEQFF

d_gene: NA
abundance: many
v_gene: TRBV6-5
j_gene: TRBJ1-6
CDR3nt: TGTGCCAGCAGTCAGGGGACGGAAATTTCACCCCTCCACTTT
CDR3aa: CASSQGTEISPLHF

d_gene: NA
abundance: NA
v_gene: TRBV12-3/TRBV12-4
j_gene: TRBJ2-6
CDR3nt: TGTGCCAGCAGCAAGGGGCCCAACGTCCTGACTTTC
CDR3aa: CASSKGPNVLTF

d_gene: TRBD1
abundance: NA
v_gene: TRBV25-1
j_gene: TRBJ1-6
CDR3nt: TGTGCCAGCAGTGGACAGGGGCCGTCCTATAATTCACCCCTCCACTTT
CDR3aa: CASSGQGPSYNSPLHF

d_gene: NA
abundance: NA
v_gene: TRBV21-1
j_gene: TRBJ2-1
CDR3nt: TGTGCCAGCAGGCCGACTAGCGGGAGGGTGGTTGAGCAGTTCTTC
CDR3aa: CASRPTSGRVVEQFF

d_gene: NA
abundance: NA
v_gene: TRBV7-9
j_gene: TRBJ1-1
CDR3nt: TGTGCCAGCAGCTCACAGGGAGCGAACACTGAAGCTTTCTTT
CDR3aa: CASSSQGANTEAFF

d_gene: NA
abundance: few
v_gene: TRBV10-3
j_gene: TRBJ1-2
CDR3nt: TGTGCCATTAGGACAGCCCTTAACTATGGCTACACCTTC
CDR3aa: CAIRTALNYGYTF

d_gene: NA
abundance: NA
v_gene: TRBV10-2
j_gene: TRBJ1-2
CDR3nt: TGCGCCAGCAGTGAGTCGAACGGGGTAAGACGCTATGGCTACACCTTC
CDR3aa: CASSESNGVRRYGYTF

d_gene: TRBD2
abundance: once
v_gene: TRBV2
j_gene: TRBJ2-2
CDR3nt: TGTGCCAGCAGCCGCGGACTAGTGGACGGAGCCGGGGAGCTGTTTTTT
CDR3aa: CASSRGLVDGAGELFF

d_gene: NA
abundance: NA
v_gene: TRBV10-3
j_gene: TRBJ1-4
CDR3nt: TGTGCCATCAGTGAGGGAGGGATTAATGAAAAACTGTTTTTT
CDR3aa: CAISEGGINEKLFF

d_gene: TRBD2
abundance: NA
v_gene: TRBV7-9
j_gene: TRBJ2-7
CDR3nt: TGTGCCAGCAGCCCTAGCGGGAGTCTCGTCGAGCAGTACTTC
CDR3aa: CASSPSGSLVEQYF

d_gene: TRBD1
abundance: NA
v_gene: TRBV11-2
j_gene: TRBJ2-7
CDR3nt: TGTGCCAGCAGCCCGTGGACAGGCCAGCAGTACTTC
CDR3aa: CASSPWTGQQYF